The clone carrying this T cell receptor (beta chain) was observed a handful of times. The antigen is undetermined. This entry is derived from a study of T cell responses to AZD1222 COVID-19 vaccine. Looked up from germline, CDR1 is MNHEY and CDR2 is SMNVEV (reference sequence). V was clipped by 8 bases and J by 3 bases, with 20 bases between them. The CDR3 has 15 residues. Notes on the study in general: Rises in breadth and depth of Spike-specific TCRs came after two AZD1222 doses. Donors in the cohort were predominantly white British and more often female, and clonal diversity was possibly underestimated.

Data came from immunoSEQ multiplex PCR; TCRdb stores just in-frame clones and leaves some out. The sample shows 55,000 to 70,000 clones, almost 90% of them seen only once. This sample comprised peripheral blood, obtained on day 0 of AZD1222 vaccination. This chain links TRBV27 with TRBJ2-7; D possibly matches TRBD1 or TRBD2 (5 bases each). This clonotype was sampled from an adult in good health. CDR3 protein: CASGRDPRLHYEQYF. CDR3 nucleotide sequence: TGTGCCAGCGGTAGGGACCCCCGGCTTCACTACGAGCAGTACTTC.